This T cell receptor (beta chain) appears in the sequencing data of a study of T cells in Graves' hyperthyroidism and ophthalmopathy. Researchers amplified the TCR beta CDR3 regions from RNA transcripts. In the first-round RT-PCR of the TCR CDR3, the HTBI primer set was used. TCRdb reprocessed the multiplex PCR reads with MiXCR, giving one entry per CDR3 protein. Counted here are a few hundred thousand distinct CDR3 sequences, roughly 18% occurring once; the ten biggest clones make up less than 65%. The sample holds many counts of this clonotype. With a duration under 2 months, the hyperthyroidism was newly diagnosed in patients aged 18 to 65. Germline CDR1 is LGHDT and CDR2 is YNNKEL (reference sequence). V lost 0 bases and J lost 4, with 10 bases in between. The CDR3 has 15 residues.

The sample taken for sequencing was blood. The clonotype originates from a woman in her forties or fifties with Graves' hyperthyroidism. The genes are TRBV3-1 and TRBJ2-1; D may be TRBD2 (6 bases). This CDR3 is CASSQDSGGYNEQFF. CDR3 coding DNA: TGTGCCAGCAGCCAAGACAGTGGGGGGTACAATGAGCAGTTCTTC.